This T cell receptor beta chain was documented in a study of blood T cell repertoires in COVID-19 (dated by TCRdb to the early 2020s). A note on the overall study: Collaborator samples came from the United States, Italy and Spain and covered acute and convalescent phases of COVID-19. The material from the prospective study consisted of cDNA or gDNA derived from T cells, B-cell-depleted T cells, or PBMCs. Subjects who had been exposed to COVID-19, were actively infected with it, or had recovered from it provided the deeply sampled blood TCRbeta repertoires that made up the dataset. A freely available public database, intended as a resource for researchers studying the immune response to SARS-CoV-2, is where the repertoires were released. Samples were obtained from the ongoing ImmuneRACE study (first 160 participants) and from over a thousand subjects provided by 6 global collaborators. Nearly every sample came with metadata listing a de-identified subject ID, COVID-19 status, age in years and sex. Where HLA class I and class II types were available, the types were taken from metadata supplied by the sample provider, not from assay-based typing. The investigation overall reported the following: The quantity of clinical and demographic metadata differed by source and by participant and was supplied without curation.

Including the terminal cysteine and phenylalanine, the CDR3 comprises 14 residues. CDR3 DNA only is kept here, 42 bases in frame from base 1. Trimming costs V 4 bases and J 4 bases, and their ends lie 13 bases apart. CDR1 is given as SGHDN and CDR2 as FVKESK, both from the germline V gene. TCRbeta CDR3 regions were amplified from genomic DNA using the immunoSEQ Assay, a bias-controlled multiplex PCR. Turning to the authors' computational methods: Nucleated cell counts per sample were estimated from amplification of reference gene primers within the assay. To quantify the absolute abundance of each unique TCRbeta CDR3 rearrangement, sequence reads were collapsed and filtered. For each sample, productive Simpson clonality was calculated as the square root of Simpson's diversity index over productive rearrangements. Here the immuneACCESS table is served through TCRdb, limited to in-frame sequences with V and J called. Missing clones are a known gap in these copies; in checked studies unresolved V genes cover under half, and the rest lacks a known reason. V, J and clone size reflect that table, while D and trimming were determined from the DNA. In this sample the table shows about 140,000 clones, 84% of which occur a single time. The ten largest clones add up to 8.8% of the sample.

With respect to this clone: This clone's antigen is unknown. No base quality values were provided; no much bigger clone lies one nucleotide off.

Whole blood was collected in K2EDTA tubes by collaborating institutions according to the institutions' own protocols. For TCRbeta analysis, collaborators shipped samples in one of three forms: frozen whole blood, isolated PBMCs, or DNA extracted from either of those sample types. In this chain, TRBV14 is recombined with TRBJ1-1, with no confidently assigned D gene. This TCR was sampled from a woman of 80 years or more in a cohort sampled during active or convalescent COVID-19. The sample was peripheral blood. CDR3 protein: CASSRLEGVTEAFF. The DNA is TGTGCCAGCAGCCGATTAGAGGGTGTCACTGAAGCTTTCTTT.